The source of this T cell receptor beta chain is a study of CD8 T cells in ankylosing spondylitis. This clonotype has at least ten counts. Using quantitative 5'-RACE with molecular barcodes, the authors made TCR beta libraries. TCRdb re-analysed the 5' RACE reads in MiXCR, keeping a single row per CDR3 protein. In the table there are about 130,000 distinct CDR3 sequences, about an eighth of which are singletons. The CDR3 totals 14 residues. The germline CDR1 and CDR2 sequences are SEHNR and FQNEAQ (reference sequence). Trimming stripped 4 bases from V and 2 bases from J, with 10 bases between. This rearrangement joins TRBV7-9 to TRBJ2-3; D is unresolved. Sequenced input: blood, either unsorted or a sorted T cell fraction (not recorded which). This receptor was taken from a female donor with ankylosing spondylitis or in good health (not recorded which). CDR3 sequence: CASSWGYFTDTQYF. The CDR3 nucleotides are TGTGCCAGCAGCTGGGGATATTTCACAGATACGCAGTATTTT.